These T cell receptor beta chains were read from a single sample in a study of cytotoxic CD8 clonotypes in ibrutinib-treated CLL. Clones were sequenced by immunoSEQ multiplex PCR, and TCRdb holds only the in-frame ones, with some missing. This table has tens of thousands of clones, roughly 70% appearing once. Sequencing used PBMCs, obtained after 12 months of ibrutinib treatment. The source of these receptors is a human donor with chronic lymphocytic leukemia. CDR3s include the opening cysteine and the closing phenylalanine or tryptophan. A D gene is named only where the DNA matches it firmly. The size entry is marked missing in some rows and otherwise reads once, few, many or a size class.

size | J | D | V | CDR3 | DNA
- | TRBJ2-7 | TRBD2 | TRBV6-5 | CASSRPGLAYEQYF | TGTGCCAGCAGCCGACCGGGACTAGCTTACGAGCAGTACTTC
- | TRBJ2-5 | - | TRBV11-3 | CASSLGVAGGHQETQYF | TGTGCCAGCAGCTTAGGAGTGGCAGGGGGGCACCAAGAGACCCAGTACTTC
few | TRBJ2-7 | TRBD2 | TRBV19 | CASSNQAGGSGGYEQYF | TGTGCCAGTAGTAACCAAGCGGGAGGATCGGGAGGATACGAGCAGTACTTC
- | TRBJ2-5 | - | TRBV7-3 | CASSPQGNQETQYF | TGTGCCAGCAGCCCGCAGGGGAATCAAGAGACCCAGTACTTC
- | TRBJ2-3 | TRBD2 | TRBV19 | CASKLRGSADTQYF | TGTGCCAGTAAGTTGCGCGGGAGCGCAGATACGCAGTATTTT
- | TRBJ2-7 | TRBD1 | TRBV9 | CASSVGSTGAYEQYF | TGTGCCAGCAGCGTAGGTTCCACAGGGGCCTACGAGCAGTACTTC
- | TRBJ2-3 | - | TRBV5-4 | CASSLGSGATDTQYF | TGTGCCAGCAGCTTGGGCTCCGGCGCCACAGATACGCAGTATTTT
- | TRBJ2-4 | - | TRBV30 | CAWRPVGGQTMGNIQYF | TGTGCCTGGAGGCCTGTTGGGGGACAAACGATGGGAAACATTCAGTACTTC
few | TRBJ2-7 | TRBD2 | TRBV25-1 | CASSRPGLAGAGEQYF | TGTGCCAGCAGTCGGCCGGGACTAGCGGGAGCTGGCGAGCAGTACTTC
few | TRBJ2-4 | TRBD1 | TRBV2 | CASSGQGRVTKNIQYF | TGTGCCAGCAGTGGACAGGGGCGTGTGACCAAAAACATTCAGTACTTC
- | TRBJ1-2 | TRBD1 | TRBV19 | CASSIALGRDSAWTF | TGTGCCAGTAGTATCGCCTTAGGCCGGGACAGTGCGTGGACCTTC
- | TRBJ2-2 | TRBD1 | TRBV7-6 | CASSRTGANTGELFF | TGTGCCAGCAGCAGGACAGGGGCGAACACCGGGGAGCTGTTTTTT
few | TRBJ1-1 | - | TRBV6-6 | CASRPLLGSGTEAFF | TGTGCCAGCAGGCCCCTCCTGGGAAGCGGGACTGAAGCTTTCTTT
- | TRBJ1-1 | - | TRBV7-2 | CASSLRSGTEAFF | TGTGCCAGCAGCTTAAGATCAGGGACTGAAGCTTTCTTT
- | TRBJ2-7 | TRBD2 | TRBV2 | CASSPTGGGRAGEQYF | TGTGCCAGCAGCCCGACCGGGGGCGGGAGGGCCGGAGAGCAGTACTTC
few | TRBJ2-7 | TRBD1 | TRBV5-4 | CASSSGQGFSYEQYF | TGTGCCAGCAGCTCGGGACAGGGCTTCTCCTACGAGCAGTACTTC
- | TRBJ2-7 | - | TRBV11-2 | CASRRDPRSYEQYF | TGTGCCAGCAGGAGGGACCCCAGGAGCTACGAGCAGTACTTC
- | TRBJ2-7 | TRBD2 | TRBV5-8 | CASSPPGGFEQYF | TGTGCCAGCAGCCCTCCCGGGGGGTTCGAGCAGTACTTC
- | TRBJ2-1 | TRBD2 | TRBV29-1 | CSVVRTAASGTSLREQFF | TGCAGCGTTGTGCGGACAGCGGCTTCCGGGACTAGCCTCCGTGAGCAGTTCTTC
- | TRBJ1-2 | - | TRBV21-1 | CASSKGAGGGYGYTF | TGTGCCAGCAGCAAAGGGGCAGGGGGAGGGTATGGCTACACCTTC
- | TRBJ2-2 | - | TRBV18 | CASSLQAPTNTGELFF | TGTGCCAGCTCACTACAGGCGCCAACTAACACCGGGGAGCTGTTTTTT
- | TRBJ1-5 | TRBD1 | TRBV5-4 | CASSSGGLRNNQPQHF | TGTGCCAGCAGCTCAGGGGGCCTTAGGAACAATCAGCCCCAGCATTTT
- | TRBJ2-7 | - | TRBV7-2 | CASSPKRGGALVYEQYF | TGTGCCAGCAGCCCGAAAAGGGGGGGGGCTTTGGTCTACGAGCAGTACTTC
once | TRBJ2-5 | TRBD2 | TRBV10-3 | CAISGLAGGVQETQYF | TGTGCCATATCTGGACTAGCGGGAGGTGTTCAAGAGACCCAGTACTTC
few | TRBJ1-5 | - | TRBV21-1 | CASSKAAGQGQSQPQHF | TGTGCCAGCAGCAAAGCCGCGGGACAGGGCCAAAGTCAGCCCCAGCATTTT
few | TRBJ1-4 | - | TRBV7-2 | CASSLRLGQEKKLFF | TGTGCCAGCAGCTTAAGATTGGGGCAAGAAAAAAAACTGTTTTTT
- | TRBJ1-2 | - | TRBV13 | CASSLYSGPGGYTF | TGTGCCAGCAGCTTATATTCGGGCCCCGGGGGCTACACCTTC
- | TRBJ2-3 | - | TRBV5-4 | CASSPLGGGAADTQYF | TGTGCCAGCAGCCCGTTAGGGGGAGGAGCTGCAGATACGCAGTATTTT
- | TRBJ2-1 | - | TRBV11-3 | CASSRGTYNEQFF | TGTGCCAGCAGTCGCGGGACCTACAATGAGCAGTTCTTC
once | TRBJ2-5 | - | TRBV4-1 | CASSQGQGIGETQYF | TGCGCCAGCAGCCAAGGCCAGGGGATCGGAGAGACCCAGTACTTC
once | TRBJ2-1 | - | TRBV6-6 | CASSYDGSWNEQFF | TGTGCCAGCAGTTACGACGGCTCCTGGAATGAGCAGTTCTTC
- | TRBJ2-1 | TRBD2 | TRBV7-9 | CASSFPGLAGVNNEQFF | TGTGCCAGCAGCTTCCCGGGACTAGCGGGGGTAAACAATGAGCAGTTCTTC
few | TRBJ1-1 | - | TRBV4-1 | CASSLQPTGNTEAFF | TGCGCCAGCAGCTTACAACCAACAGGGAACACTGAAGCTTTCTTT
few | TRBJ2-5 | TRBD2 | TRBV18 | CASSPSTSGGQETQYF | TGTGCCAGCTCACCCTCGACTAGCGGGGGCCAAGAGACCCAGTACTTC
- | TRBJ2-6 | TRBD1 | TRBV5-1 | CASSWGTATGANVLTF | TGCGCCAGCAGCTGGGGGACAGCTACCGGGGCCAACGTCCTGACTTTC
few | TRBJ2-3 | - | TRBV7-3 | CASSLVPGTTDTQYF | TGTGCCAGCAGCTTAGTACCGGGAACCACAGATACGCAGTATTTT
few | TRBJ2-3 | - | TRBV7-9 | CASSLAGRTSTDTQYF | TGTGCCAGCAGCTTAGCAGGGAGAACTAGCACAGATACGCAGTATTTT
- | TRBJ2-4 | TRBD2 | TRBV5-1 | CASAADGLAGGPAKNIQYF | TGCGCCAGCGCTGCAGACGGTTTAGCGGGAGGGCCAGCCAAAAACATTCAGTACTTC
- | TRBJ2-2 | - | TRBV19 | CASSISGELFF | TGTGCCAGTAGTATCTCCGGGGAGCTGTTTTTT
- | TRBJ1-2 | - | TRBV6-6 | CASSYGGTAYGYTF | TGTGCCAGCAGTTATGGGGGTACGGCCTATGGCTACACCTTC
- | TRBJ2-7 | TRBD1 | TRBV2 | CASSYRDRSYEQYF | TGTGCCAGCAGTTACCGGGACAGATCCTACGAGCAGTACTTC
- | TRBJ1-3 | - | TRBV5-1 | CASSPDPSGNTIYF | TGCGCCAGCAGCCCCGATCCCTCGGGAAACACCATATATTTT
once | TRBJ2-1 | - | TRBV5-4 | CASSLGAGINNEQFF | TGTGCCAGCAGCTTGGGGGCAGGGATTAACAATGAGCAGTTCTTC
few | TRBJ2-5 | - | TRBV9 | CASSVFSGQETQYF | TGTGCCAGCAGCGTATTTAGCGGCCAAGAGACCCAGTACTTC
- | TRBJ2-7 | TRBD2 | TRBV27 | CASSLSSGGFGQYF | TGTGCCAGCAGTTTATCTAGCGGGGGGTTCGGGCAGTACTTC
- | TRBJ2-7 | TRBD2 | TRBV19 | CASNERGGTYEQYF | TGTGCCAGCAACGAGCGGGGGGGGACTTACGAGCAGTACTTC
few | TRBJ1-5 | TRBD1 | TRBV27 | CASSSAQGNQPQHF | TGTGCCAGCAGTTCAGCACAGGGGAATCAGCCCCAGCATTTT
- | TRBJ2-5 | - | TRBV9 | CASSAEGGRETQYF | TGTGCCAGCAGCGCAGAGGGGGGACGGGAGACCCAGTACTTC